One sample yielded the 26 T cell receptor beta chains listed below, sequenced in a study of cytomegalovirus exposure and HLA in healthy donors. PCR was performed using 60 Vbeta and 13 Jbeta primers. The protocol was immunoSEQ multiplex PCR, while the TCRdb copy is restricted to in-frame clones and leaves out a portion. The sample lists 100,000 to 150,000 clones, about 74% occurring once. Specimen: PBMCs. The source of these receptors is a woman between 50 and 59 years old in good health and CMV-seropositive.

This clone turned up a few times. This CDR3 is CASSSTSGAPGELFF. The DNA of the CDR3 is TGTGCCAGCAGCTCGACTAGCGGGGCCCCCGGGGAGCTGTTTTTT. This chain links TRBV5-4 with TRBJ2-2; 11 bases are a match to TRBD2. Per germline, CDR1 SGHNT and CDR2 YYREEE (reference sequence). This CDR3 is 15 amino acids long. Losses at the gene ends were 3 bases for V and 6 bases for J; bases not matched to a gene: 4.

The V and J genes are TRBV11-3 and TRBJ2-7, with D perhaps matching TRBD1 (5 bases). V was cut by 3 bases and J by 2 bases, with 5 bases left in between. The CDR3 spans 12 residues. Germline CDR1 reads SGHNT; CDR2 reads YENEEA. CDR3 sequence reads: CASSLDTYEQYF. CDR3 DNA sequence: TGTGCCAGCAGCTTGGACACCTACGAGCAGTACTTC.

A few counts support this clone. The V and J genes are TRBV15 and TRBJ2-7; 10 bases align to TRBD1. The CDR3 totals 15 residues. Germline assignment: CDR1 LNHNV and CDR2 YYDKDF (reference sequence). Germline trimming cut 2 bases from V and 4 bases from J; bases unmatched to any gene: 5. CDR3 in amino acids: CATSRLGQGVYEQYF. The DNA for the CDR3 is TGTGCCACCAGCAGACTCGGACAGGGGGTTTACGAGCAGTACTTC.

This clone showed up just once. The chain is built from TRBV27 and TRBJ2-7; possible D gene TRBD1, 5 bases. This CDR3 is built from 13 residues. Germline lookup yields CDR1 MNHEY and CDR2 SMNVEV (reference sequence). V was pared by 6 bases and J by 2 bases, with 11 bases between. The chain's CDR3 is CASRPRAAYEQYF. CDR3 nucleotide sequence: TGTGCCAGCAGGCCCAGGGCAGCCTACGAGCAGTACTTC.

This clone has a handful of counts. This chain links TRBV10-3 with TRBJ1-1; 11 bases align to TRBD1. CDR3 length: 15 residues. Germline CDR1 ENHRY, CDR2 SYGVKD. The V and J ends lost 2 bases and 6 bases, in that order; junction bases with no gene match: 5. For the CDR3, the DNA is TGTGCCATCAGTGAGCAGGGACAGGGGGGACCTGAAGCTTTCTTT. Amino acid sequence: CAISEQGQGGPEAFF.

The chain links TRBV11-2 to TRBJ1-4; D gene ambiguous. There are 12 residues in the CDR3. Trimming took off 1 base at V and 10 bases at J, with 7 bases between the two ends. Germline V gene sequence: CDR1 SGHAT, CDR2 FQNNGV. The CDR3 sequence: CASSLGIGKLFF. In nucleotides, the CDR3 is TGTGCCAGCAGCTTAGGCATCGGAAAACTGTTTTTT.

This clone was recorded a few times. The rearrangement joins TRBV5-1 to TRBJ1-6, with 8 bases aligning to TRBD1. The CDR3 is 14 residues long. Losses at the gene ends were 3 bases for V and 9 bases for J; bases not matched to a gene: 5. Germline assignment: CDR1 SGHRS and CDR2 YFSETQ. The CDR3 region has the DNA TGCGCCAGCAGCTCGGCAGGGGGCGGTTCACCCCTCCACTTT. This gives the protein CASSSAGGGSPLHF.

CDR3 protein: CASSYPPGHGSYEQYF. The CDR3 nucleotides are TGTGCCAGCAGTTACCCCCCAGGGCACGGCTCCTACGAGCAGTACTTC. The chain employs TRBV6-5 and TRBJ2-7; possible D gene TRBD1, 5 bases. CDR1 and CDR2 (germline): MNHEY, SVGAGI. The CDR3 extends over 16 amino acids. V was shortened by 2 bases and J by 0 bases, with 14 bases between the two germline ends.

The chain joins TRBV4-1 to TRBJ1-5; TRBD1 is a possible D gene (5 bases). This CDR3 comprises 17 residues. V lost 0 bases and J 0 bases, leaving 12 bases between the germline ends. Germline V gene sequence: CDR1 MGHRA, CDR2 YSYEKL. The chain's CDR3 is CASSQDRGGGSNQPQHF. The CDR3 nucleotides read TGCGCCAGCAGCCAAGATCGTGGGGGGGGTAGCAATCAGCCCCAGCATTTT.

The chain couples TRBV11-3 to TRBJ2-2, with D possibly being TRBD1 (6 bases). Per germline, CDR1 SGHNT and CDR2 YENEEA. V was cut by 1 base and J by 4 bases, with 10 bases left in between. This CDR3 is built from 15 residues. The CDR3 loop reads CASSLGTRGTGELFF. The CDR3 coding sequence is TGTGCCAGCAGCTTAGGAACCAGGGGCACCGGGGAGCTGTTTTTT.

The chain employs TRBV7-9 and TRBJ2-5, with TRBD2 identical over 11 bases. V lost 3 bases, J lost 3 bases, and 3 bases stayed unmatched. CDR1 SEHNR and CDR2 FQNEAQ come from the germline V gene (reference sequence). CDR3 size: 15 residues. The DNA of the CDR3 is TGTGCCAGCAGCTTCGTTAGCGGGGGGGAAGAGACCCAGTACTTC. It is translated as CASSFVSGGEETQYF.

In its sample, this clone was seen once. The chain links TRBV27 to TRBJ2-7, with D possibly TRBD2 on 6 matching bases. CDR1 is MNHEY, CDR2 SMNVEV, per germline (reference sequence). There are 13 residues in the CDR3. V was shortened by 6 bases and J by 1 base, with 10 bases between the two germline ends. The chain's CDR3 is CASRKGTSYEQYF. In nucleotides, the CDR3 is TGTGCCAGCAGGAAAGGGACTTCCTACGAGCAGTACTTC.

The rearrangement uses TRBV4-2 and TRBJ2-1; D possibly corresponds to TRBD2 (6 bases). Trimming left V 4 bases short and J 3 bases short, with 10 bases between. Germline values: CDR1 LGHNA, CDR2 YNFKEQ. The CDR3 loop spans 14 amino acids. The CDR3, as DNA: TGTGCCAGCAGCCCTAGCGCCTTCTACAATGAGCAGTTCTTC. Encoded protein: CASSPSAFYNEQFF.

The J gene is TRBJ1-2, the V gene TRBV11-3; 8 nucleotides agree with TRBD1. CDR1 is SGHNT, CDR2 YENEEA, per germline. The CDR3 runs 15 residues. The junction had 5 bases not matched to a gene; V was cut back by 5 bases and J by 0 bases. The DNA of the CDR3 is TGTGCCAGCAGCCCCGACAGGGGCACTAACTATGGCTACACCTTC. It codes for CASSPDRGTNYGYTF.

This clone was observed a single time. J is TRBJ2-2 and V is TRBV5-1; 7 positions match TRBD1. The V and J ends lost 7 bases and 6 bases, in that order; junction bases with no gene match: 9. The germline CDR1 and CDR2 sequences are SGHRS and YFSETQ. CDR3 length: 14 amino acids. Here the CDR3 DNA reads TGCGCCAGCGCCACAGGGGTTTTCTCCGGGGAGCTGTTTTTT. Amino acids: CASATGVFSGELFF.

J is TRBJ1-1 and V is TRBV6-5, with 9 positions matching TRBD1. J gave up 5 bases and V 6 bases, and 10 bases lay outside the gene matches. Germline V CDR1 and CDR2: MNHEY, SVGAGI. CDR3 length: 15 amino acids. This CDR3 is CASRLIRTGVTEAFF. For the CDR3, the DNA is TGTGCCAGCAGACTAATACGGACAGGGGTTACTGAAGCTTTCTTT.

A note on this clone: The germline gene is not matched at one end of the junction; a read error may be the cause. This chain's CDR3 is CPSSLLGDTDEKLFF. In DNA form, the CDR3 reads TGTCCCAGCAGCTTGCTGGGGGACACAGATGAAAAACTGTTTTTT. The chain recombines TRBV5-6 with TRBJ1-4; possible D gene TRBD1, 6 bases. Per the germline V gene, CDR1 is SGHDT and CDR2 is YYEEEE. The CDR3 contains 15 residues.

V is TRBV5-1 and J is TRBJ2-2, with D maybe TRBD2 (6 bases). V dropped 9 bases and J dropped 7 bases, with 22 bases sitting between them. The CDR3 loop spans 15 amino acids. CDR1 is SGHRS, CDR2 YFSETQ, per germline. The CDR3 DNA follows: TGCGCCACGGTCCCGGGGGACCACCCCGACGGGGAGCTGTTTTTT. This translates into CATVPGDHPDGELFF.

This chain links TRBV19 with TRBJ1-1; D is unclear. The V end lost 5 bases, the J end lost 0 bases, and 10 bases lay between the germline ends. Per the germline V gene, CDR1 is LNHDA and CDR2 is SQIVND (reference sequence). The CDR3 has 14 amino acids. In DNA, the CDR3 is TGTGCCAGTAGTGCCCAGACAATGAACACTGAAGCTTTCTTT. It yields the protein CASSAQTMNTEAFF.

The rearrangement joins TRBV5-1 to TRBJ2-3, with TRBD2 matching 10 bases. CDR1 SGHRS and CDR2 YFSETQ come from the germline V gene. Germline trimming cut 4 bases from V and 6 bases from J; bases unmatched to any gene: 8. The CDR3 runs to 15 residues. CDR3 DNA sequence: TGCGCCAGCAGCCAGGTAGCGGGGGGAGCCGATACGCAGTATTTT. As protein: CASSQVAGGADTQYF.

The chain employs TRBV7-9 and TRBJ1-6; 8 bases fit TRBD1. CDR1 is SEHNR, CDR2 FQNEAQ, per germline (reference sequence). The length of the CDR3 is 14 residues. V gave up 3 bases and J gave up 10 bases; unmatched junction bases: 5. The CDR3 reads CASSFGQGGSPLHF. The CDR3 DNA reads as TGTGCCAGCAGCTTTGGACAGGGAGGGTCACCCCTCCACTTT.

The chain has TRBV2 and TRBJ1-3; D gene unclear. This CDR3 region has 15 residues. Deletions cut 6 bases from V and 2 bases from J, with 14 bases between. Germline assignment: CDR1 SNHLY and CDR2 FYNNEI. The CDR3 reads CASRVKGGAGNTIYF. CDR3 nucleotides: TGTGCCAGCAGGGTTAAGGGCGGGGCTGGAAACACCATATATTTT.

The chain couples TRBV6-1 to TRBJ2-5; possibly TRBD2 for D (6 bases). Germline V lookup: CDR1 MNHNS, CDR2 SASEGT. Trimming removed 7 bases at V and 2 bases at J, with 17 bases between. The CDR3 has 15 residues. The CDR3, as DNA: TGTGCCAGCAAAATGGGGCCGGCGGGGCAAGAGACCCAGTACTTC. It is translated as CASKMGPAGQETQYF.

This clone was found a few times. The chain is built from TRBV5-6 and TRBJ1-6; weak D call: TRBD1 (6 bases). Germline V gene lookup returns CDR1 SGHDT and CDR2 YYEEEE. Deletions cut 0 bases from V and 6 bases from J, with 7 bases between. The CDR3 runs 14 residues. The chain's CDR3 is CASSLDRANSPLHF. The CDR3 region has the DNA TGTGCCAGCAGCTTGGACAGGGCTAATTCACCCCTCCACTTT.

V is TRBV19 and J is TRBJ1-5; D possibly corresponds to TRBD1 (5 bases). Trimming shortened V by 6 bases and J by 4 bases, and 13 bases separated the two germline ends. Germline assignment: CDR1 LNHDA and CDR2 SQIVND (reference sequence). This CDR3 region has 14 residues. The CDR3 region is CASRPQGLNQPQHF. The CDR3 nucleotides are TGTGCCAGTAGACCCCAGGGCCTGAATCAGCCCCAGCATTTT.

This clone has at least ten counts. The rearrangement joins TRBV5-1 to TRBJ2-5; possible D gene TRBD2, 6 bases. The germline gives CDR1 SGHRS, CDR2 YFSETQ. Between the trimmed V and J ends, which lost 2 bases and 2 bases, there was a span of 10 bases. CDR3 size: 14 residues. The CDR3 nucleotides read TGCGCCAGCAGCTTCGGGAGCCCACAAGAGACCCAGTACTTC. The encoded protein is CASSFGSPQETQYF. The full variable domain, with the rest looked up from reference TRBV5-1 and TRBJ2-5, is KAGVTQTPRYLIKTRGQQVTLSCSPISGHRSVSWYQQTPGQGLQFLFEYFSETQRNKGNFPGRFSGRQFSNSRSEMNVSTLELGDSALYLCASSFGSPQETQYFGPGTRLLVL.